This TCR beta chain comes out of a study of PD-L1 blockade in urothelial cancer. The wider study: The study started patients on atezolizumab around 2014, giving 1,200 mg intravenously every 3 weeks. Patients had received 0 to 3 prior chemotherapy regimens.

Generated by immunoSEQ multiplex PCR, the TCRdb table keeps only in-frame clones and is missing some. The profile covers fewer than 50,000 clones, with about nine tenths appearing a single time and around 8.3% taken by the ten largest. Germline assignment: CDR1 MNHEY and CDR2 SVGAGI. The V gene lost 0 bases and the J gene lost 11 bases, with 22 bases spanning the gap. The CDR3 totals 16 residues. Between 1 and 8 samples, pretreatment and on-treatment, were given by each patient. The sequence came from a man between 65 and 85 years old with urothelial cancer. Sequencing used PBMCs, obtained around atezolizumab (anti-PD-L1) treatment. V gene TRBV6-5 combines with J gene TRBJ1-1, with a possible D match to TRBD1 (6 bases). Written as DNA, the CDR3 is TGTGCCAGCAGTTACTCGATTTCCGGGGGGGGGCCGGTGGCTTTCTTT. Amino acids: CASSYSISGGGPVAFF.